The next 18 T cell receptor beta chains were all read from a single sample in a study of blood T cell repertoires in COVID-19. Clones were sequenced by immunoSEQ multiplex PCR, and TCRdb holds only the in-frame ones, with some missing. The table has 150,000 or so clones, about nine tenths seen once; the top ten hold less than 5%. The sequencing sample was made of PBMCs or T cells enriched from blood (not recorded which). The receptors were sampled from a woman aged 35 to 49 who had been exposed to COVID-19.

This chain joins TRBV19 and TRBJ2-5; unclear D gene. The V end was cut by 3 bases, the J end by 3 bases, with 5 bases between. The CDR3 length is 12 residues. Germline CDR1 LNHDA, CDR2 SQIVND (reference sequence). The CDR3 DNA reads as TGTGCCAGTAGTATGGCAGAAGAGACCCAGTACTTC. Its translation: CASSMAEETQYF.

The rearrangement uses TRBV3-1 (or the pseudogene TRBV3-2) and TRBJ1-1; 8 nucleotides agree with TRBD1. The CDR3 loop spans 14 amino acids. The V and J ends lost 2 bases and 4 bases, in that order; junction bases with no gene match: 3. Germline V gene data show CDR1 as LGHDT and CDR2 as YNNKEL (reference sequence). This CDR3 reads CASSQLTGGTEAFF. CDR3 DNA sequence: TGTGCCAGCAGCCAACTCACAGGGGGCACTGAAGCTTTCTTT.

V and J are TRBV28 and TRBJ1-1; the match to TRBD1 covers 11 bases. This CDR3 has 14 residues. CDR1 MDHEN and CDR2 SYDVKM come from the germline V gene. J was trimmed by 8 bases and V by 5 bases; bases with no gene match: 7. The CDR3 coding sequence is TGTGCCAGCAGTCCTGGACAGGGGGCCGGGGAAGCTTTCTTT. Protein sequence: CASSPGQGAGEAFF.

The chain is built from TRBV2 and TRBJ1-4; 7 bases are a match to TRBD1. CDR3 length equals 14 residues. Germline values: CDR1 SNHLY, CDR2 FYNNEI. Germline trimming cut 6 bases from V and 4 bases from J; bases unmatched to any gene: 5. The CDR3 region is CASRIQGINEKLFF. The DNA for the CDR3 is TGTGCCAGCAGGATACAGGGGATTAATGAAAAACTGTTTTTT.

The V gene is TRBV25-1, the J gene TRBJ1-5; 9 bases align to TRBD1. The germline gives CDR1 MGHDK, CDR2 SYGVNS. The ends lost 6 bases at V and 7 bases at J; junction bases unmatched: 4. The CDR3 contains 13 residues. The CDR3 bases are TGTGCCAGCAGCGGACAGGGGAGGCAGCCCCAGCATTTT. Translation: CASSGQGRQPQHF.

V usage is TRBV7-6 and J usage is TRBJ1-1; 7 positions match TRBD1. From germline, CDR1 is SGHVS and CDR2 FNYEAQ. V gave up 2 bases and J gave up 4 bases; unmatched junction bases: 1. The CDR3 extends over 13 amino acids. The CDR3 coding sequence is TGTGCCAGCAGCTTATCAGGGGGCACTGAAGCTTTCTTT. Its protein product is CASSLSGGTEAFF. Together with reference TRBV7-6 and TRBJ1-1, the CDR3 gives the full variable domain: GAGVSQSPRYKVTKRGQDVALRCDPISGHVSLYWYRQALGQGPEFLTYFNYEAQQDKSGLPNDRFSAERPEGSISTLTIQRTEQRDSAMYRCASSLSGGTEAFFGQGTRLTVV.

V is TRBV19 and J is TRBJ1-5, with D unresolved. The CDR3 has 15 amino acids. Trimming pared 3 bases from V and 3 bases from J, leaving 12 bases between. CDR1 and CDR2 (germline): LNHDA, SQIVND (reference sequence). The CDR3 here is CASSISGGINQPQHF. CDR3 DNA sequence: TGTGCCAGTAGTATTTCGGGAGGGATCAATCAGCCCCAGCATTTT.

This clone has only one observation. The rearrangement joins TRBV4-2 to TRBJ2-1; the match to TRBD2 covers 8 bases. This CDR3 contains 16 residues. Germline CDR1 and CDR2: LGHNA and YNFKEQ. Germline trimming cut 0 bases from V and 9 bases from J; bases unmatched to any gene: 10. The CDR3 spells CASSQEVAGTRGEQFF. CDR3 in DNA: TGTGCCAGCAGCCAAGAGGTAGCGGGGACCCGAGGTGAGCAGTTCTTC.

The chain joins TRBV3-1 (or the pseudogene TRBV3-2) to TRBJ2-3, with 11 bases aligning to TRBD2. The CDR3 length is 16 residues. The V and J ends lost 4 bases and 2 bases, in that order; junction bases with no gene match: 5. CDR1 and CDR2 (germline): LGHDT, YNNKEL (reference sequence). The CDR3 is CASSLVSGGATDTQYF. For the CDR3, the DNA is TGTGCCAGCAGCCTCGTTAGCGGGGGGGCCACAGATACGCAGTATTTT.

In nucleotides, the CDR3 is TGTGCCAGCACCCTAGGGCCCAGGGGTGAAGCTTTCTTT. It encodes CASTLGPRGEAFF. The chain couples TRBV12-3 or TRBV12-4 to TRBJ1-1, with a weak D call TRBD1 (6 bases). This CDR3 contains 13 residues. V was cut by 7 bases and J by 7 bases, with 16 bases left in between.

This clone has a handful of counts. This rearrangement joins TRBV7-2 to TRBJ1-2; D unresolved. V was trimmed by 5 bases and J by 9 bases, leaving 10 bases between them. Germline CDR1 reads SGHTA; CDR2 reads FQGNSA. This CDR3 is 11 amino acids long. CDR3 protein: CASSPRVSYTF. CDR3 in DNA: TGTGCCAGCAGCCCGCGAGTTAGCTACACCTTC.

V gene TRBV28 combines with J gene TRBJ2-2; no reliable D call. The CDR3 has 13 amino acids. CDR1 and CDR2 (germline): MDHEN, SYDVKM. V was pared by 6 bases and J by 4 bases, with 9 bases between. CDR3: CASSPFPTGELFF. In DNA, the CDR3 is TGTGCCAGCAGCCCATTTCCCACCGGGGAGCTGTTTTTT.

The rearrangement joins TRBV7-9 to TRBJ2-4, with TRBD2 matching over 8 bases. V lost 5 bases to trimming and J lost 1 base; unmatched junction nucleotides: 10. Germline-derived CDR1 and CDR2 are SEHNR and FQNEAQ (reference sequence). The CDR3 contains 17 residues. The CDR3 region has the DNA TGTGCCAGCAGCCCCCAGGGACTAGTTAGCGCCAAAAACATTCAGTACTTC. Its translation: CASSPQGLVSAKNIQYF.

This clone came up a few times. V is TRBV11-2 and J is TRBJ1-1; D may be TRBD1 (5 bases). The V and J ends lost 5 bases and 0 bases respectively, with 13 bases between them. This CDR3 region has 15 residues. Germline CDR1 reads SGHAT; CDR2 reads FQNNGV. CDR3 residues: CASSRRQSMNTEAFF. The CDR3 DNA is TGTGCCAGCAGCCGCAGACAGAGCATGAACACTGAAGCTTTCTTT.

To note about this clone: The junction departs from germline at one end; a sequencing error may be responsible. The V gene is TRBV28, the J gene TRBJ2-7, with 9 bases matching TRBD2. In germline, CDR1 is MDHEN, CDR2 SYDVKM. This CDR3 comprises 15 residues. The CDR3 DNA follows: TGTGCCAGCAGTCCACCCGGGACTAGCTCCCACGAGCAGTACTTC. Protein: CASSPPGTSSHEQYF.

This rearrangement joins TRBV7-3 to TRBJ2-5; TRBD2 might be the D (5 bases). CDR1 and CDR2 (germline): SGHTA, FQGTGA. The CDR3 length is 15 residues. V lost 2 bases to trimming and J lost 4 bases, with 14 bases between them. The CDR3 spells CASSLLPGKGETQYF. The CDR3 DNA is TGTGCCAGCAGCTTACTACCGGGGAAGGGAGAGACCCAGTACTTC.

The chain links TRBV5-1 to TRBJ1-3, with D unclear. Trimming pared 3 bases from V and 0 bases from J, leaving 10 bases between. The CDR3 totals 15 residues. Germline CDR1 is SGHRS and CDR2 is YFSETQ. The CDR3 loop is CASSSTGSSGNTIYF. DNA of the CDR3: TGCGCCAGCAGCTCAACCGGGAGCTCTGGAAACACCATATATTTT.

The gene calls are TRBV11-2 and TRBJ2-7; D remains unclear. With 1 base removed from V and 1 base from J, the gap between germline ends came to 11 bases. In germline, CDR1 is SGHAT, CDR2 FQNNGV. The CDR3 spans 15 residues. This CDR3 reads CASSLVGGESYEQYF. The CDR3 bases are TGTGCCAGCAGCTTAGTTGGCGGAGAGTCCTACGAGCAGTACTTC.